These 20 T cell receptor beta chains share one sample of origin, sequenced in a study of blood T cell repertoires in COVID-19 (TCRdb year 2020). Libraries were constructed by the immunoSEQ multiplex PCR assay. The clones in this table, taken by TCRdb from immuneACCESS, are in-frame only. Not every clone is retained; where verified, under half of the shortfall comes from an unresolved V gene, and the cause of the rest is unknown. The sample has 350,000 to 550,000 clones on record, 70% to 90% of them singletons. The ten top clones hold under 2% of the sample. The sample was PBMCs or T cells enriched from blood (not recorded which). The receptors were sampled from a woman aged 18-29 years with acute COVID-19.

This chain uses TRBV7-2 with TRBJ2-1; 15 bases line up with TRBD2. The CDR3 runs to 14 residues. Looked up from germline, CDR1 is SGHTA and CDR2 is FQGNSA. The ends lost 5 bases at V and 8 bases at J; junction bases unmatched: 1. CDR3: CASSRTSGRDEQFF. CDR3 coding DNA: TGTGCCAGCAGCCGGACTAGCGGGAGGGATGAGCAGTTCTTC.

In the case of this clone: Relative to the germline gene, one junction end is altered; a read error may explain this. CDR3 sequence reads: CASSLGQAQFHF. The DNA of the CDR3 is TGTGCCAGCAGTTTAGGGCAGGCTCAGTTTCACTTC. The chain recombines TRBV12-3 or TRBV12-4 with TRBJ2-4; D is unresolved. This CDR3 has 12 residues.

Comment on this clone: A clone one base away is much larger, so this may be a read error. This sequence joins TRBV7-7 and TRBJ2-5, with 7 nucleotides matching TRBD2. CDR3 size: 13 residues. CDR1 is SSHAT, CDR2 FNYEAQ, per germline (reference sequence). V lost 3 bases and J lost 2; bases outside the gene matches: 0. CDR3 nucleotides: TGTGCCAGCAGCTTTAGCGGGCAAGAGACCCAGTACTTC. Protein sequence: CASSFSGQETQYF.

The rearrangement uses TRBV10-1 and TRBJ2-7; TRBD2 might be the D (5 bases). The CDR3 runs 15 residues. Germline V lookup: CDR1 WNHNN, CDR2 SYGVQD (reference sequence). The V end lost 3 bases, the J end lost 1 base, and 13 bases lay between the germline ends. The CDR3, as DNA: TGCGCCAGCAGTGAAGGTTTCGGCGGGTCCTACGAGCAGTACTTC. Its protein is CASSEGFGGSYEQYF.

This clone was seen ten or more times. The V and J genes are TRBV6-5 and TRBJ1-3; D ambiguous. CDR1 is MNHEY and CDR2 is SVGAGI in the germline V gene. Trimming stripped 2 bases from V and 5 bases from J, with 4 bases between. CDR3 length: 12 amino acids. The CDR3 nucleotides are TGTGCCAGCAGTTACGACAGAAACACCATATATTTT. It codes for CASSYDRNTIYF.

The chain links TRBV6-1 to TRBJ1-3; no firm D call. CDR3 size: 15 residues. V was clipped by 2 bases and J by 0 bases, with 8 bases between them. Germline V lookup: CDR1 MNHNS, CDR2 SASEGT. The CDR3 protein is CASSESRASGNTIYF. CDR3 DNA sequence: TGTGCCAGCAGTGAAAGTCGAGCCTCTGGAAACACCATATATTTT.

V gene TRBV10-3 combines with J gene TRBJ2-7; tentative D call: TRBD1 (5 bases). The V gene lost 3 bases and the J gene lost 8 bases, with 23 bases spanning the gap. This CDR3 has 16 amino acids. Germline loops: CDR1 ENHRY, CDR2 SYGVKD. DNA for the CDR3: TGTGCCATCAGTGATGGTCGGGCAGGGTCATTGAGCCAGCAGTACTTC. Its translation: CAISDGRAGSLSQQYF.

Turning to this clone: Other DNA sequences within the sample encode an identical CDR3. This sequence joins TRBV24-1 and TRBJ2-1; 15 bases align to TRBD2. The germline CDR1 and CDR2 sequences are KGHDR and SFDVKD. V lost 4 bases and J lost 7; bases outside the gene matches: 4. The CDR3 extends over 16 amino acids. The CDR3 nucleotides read TGTGCCACCAGTGACCGGACTAGCGGGAGGGTGAATGAGCAGTTCTTC. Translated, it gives CATSDRTSGRVNEQFF.

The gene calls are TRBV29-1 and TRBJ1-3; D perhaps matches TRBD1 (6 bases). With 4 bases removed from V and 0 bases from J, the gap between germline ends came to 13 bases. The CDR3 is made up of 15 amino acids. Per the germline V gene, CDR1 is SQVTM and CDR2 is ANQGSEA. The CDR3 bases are TGCAGCGTTGTGGTGGGGGCGACCTCTGGAAACACCATATATTTT. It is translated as CSVVVGATSGNTIYF.

CDR3 in amino acids: CASSPRRLAFSNEQFF. DNA of the CDR3: TGTGCCAGCAGTCCAAGACGACTAGCGTTCAGCAATGAGCAGTTCTTC. The J gene is TRBJ2-1, the V gene TRBV27; 8 bases fit TRBD2. There are 16 residues in the CDR3. CDR1 is MNHEY, CDR2 SMNVEV, per germline (reference sequence). V was pared by 5 bases and J by 6 bases, with 12 bases of the junction left unmatched.

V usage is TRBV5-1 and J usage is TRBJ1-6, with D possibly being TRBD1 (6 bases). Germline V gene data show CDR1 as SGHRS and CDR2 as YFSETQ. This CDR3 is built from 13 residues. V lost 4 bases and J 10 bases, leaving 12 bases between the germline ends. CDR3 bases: TGCGCCAGCAGCCAGGGAGGGGGATCACCCCTCCACTTT. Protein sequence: CASSQGGGSPLHF.

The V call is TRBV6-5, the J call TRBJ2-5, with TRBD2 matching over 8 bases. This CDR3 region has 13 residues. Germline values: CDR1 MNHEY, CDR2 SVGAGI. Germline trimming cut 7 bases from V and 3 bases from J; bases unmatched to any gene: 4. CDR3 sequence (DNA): TGTGCCAGCACTCCGGGACTAGAAGAGACCCAGTACTTC. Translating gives CASTPGLEETQYF.

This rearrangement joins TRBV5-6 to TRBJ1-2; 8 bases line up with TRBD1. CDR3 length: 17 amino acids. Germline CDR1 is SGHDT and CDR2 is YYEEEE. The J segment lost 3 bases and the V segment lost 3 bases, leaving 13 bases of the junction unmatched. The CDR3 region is CASSSQSGQVGYYGYTF. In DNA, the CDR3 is TGTGCCAGCAGCTCCCAATCGGGACAGGTCGGATACTATGGCTACACCTTC.

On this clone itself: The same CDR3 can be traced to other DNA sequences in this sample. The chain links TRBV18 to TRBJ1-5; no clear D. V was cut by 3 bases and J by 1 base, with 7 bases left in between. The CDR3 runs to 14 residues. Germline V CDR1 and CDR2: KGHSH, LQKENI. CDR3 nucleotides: TGTGCCAGCTCACCTGACTCCAGCAATCAGCCCCAGCATTTT. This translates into CASSPDSSNQPQHF.

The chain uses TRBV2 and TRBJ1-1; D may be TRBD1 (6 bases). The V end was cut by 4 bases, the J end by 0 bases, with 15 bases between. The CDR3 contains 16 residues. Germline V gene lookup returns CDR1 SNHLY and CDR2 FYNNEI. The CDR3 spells CASSVPLRTVNTEAFF. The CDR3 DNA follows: TGTGCCAGCAGTGTCCCCTTACGGACAGTGAACACTGAAGCTTTCTTT.

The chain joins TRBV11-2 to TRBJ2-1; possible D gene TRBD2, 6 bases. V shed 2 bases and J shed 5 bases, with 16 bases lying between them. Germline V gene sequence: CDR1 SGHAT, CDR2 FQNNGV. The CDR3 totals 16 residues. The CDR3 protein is CASSLTRGDLNNEQFF. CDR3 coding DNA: TGTGCCAGCAGCTTAACGCGGGGCGACCTCAACAATGAGCAGTTCTTC.

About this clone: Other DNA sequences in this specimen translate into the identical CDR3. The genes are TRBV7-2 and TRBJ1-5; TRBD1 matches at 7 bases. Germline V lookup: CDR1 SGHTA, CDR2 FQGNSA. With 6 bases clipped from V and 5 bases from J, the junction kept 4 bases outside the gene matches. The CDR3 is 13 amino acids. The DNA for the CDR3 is TGTGCCAGCAGTCGGGACAGAGATCAGCCCCAGCATTTT. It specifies CASSRDRDQPQHF. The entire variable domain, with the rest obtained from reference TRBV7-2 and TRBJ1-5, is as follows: GAGVSQSPSNKVTEKGKDVELRCDPISGHTALYWYRQSLGQGLEFLIYFQGNSAPDKSGLPSDRFSAERTGGSVSTLTIQRTQQEDSAVYLCASSRDRDQPQHFGDGTRLSIL.

The CDR3 sequence: CASSLSRPHTDTQYF. The CDR3 DNA follows: TGTGCCAGCAGCTTGTCGCGCCCTCACACAGATACGCAGTATTTT. This chain uses TRBV5-4 with TRBJ2-3; D remains ambiguous. This CDR3 spans 15 amino acids. Per the germline V gene, CDR1 is SGHNT and CDR2 is YYREEE (reference sequence). Trimming shortened V by 1 base and J by 2 bases, and 11 bases separated the two germline ends.

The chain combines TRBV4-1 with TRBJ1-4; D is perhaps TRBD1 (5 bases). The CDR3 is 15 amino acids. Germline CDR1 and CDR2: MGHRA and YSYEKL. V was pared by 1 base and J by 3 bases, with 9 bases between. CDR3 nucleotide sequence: TGCGCCAGCAGCCAAGTCTCCAGGGCTAATGAAAAACTGTTTTTT. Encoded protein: CASSQVSRANEKLFF.

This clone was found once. CDR3 sequence: CASSIRDRDLSNYGYTF. CDR3 nucleotide sequence: TGTGCCAGCAGTATCCGGGACAGGGATCTATCTAACTATGGCTACACCTTC. The chain carries TRBV6-2 or TRBV6-3 and TRBJ1-2, with 9 bases fitting TRBD1. The CDR3 has 17 residues. In germline, CDR1 is MNHEY, CDR2 SVGEGT. V lost 5 bases to trimming and J lost 0 bases; unmatched junction nucleotides: 10.